These 11 T cell receptor beta chains came from one sample sequenced in a study of T cells in Graves' hyperthyroidism and ophthalmopathy. Researchers amplified the TCR beta CDR3 regions from RNA transcripts. First-round RT-PCR with HTBI primers amplified the TCR CDR3 region. TCRdb re-called the multiplex PCR reads with MiXCR, one entry per CDR3 protein. The table includes 600,000 to 900,000 distinct CDR3 sequences, about 15% detected once. The sequencing sample was made of blood. The receptors were gathered from a man aged 18 to 30 with Graves' hyperthyroidism.

This clonotype was observed many times. The chain employs TRBV7-2 and TRBJ2-7; 13 positions match TRBD2. Per germline, CDR1 SGHTA and CDR2 FQGNSA. Germline trimming cut 2 bases from V and 6 bases from J; bases unmatched to any gene: 4. This CDR3 comprises 15 residues. DNA for the CDR3: TGTGCCAGCAGCTTAACTAGCGGGGGGGGCTCCGAGCAGTACTTC. Its translation: CASSLTSGGGSEQYF.

This clonotype was found a few times. DNA for the CDR3: TGTGCCAGCTCACCCAAGACAGGGCCGACTGAAGCTTTCTTT. It yields the protein CASSPKTGPTEAFF. The J gene is TRBJ1-1, the V gene TRBV18, with 7 bases that match TRBD1. Germline V lookup: CDR1 KGHSH, CDR2 LQKENI. This CDR3 contains 14 residues. The J segment lost 5 bases and the V segment lost 3 bases, leaving 6 bases of the junction unmatched. The entire variable domain, with the rest obtained from reference TRBV18 and TRBJ1-1, is as follows: NAGVMQNPRHLVRRRGQEARLRCSPMKGHSHVYWYRQLPEEGLKFMVYLQKENIIDESGMPKERFSAEFPKEGPSILRIQQVVRGDSAAYFCASSPKTGPTEAFFGQGTRLTVV.

This clonotype was found a few times. The chain carries TRBV28 and TRBJ1-4; TRBD1 matches at 10 bases. V lost 1 base to trimming and J lost 7 bases; unmatched junction nucleotides: 6. CDR3 size: 16 residues. CDR1 is MDHEN and CDR2 is SYDVKM in the germline V gene. CDR3 amino acids: CASSLFPGQGTEKLFF. The CDR3 coding sequence is TGTGCCAGCAGTTTATTCCCGGGACAGGGGACTGAAAAACTGTTTTTT.

The chain uses TRBV18 and TRBJ2-1, with no clear D. The CDR3 is 11 residues long. CDR1 is KGHSH, CDR2 LQKENI, per germline. V gave up 4 bases and J gave up 10 bases, with 8 bases separating them. The CDR3 DNA reads as TGTGCCAGCTCACAGGCGCAGGAGCAGTTCTTC. Amino acid sequence: CASSQAQEQFF.

The rearrangement links TRBV20-1 to TRBJ1-5; D is uncertain. Germline V gene data show CDR1 as DFQATT and CDR2 as SNEGSKA (reference sequence). The CDR3 extends over 15 amino acids. V was shortened by 0 bases and J by 7 bases, with 16 bases between the two germline ends. CDR3 in DNA: TGCAGTGCTAGAGATCTCTCCGATCTGGGGCAGCCCCAGCATTTT. This translates into CSARDLSDLGQPQHF.

The chain uses TRBV19 and TRBJ2-5, with D perhaps given as TRBD1 or TRBD2 (7 bases each). CDR3 length equals 16 residues. Trimming shortened V by 3 bases and J by 2 bases, and 16 bases separated the two germline ends. Germline V gene data show CDR1 as LNHDA and CDR2 as SQIVND (reference sequence). The CDR3 nucleotides are TGTGCCAGTAGTATCCCAGCGGGACAGACTCAAGAGACCCAGTACTTC. Protein sequence: CASSIPAGQTQETQYF.

V gene TRBV2 combines with J gene TRBJ2-5, with 16 bases lining up with TRBD2. Trimming cost V 6 bases and J 5 bases; bases outside gene matches: 9. The CDR3 spans 17 residues. Germline CDR1 reads SNHLY; CDR2 reads FYNNEI. The CDR3 nucleotides read TGTGCCAGCAGAGATCCCGGGACTAGCGGGAGGGCGGAGACCCAGTACTTC. It specifies CASRDPGTSGRAETQYF.

This clonotype was observed a few times. The chain is built from TRBV28 and TRBJ1-3; D is unclear. This CDR3 is built from 14 residues. Trimming left V 6 bases short and J 1 base short, with 10 bases between. From germline, CDR1 is MDHEN and CDR2 SYDVKM. The CDR3 DNA reads as TGTGCCAGCAGGTACCGAGGGTCTGGAAACACCATATATTTT. Its translation: CASRYRGSGNTIYF.

This chain uses TRBV5-1 with TRBJ2-2, with D tentatively TRBD1 or TRBD2 (5 bases each). The length of the CDR3 is 16 residues. Per the germline V gene, CDR1 is SGHRS and CDR2 is YFSETQ. Between the trimmed V and J ends, which lost 4 bases and 0 bases, there was a span of 13 bases. The CDR3 DNA sequence: TGCGCCAGCAGCGCACCGGGACGGACGAACACCGGGGAGCTGTTTTTT. Translating it yields CASSAPGRTNTGELFF. Combining the CDR3 with reference TRBV5-1 and TRBJ2-2 gives the whole variable domain KAGVTQTPRYLIKTRGQQVTLSCSPISGHRSVSWYQQTPGQGLQFLFEYFSETQRNKGNFPGRFSGRQFSNSRSEMNVSTLELGDSALYLCASSAPGRTNTGELFFGEGSRLTVL.

This clonotype was seen more than once but under ten times. The chain couples TRBV20-1 to TRBJ2-3; weak D call: TRBD1 (7 bases). Trimming left V 0 bases short and J 1 base short, with 11 bases between. Per germline, CDR1 DFQATT and CDR2 SNEGSKA (reference sequence). The CDR3 has 15 residues. CDR3 coding DNA: TGCAGTGCTAGAGATCAGGGGGGCCGCACAGATACGCAGTATTTT. This translates into CSARDQGGRTDTQYF.

This clonotype was seen once. A much larger clone is a single base away; this may be a read error. The gene calls are TRBV7-9 and TRBJ2-1, with TRBD2 matching over 11 bases. The CDR3 sequence is 15 residues long. Germline trimming cut 5 bases from V and 7 bases from J; bases unmatched to any gene: 7. The germline V gene has CDR1 SEHNR and CDR2 FQNEAQ (reference sequence). The CDR3 here is CASSLTSGNKNEQFF. CDR3 coding DNA: TGTGCCAGCAGCCTGACTAGCGGGAATAAGAATGAGCAGTTCTTC.